This T cell receptor beta chain was sequenced in a study of T-cell memory formation after mild COVID-19. Germline lookup yields CDR1 SGHTA and CDR2 FQGNSA. Trimming took off 2 bases at V and 5 bases at J, with 21 bases between the two ends. The CDR3 runs 17 residues. With constant-segment primers, 5'RACE yielded cDNA libraries of TCR alpha and TCR beta that carried sample barcodes and UMIs. From the 5' RACE reads, TCRdb called clonotypes with MiXCR, one entry per CDR3 protein. The sample shows just under 550,000 distinct CDR3 sequences, 20% of them seen only once. General study points: Contracting CD4+ clones lay largely in CM and EM, with CD8+ ones residing in EMRA. In pre-infection memory, a portion of responding clones appeared, which suggested that cross-reactive memory joined. The second-wave clones peaking on day 37 were not confirmed as SARS-CoV-2-specific.

With respect to this clonotype: As yet, its antigen is unknown.

The receptor comes from an adult woman who had mild COVID-19 (a few samples of this study predate the infection). Cell type and time point are not known. V and J are TRBV7-2 and TRBJ1-2, with D perhaps matching TRBD1 (5 bases). The sample taken for sequencing was PBMCs or a T cell subset sorted from them (not recorded which). As DNA, the CDR3 is TGTGCCAGCAGCTTACTTAGTCGGACAAAGGTCCGGTATGGCTACACCTTC. Translation gives CASSLLSRTKVRYGYTF.